Listed below are T cell receptor beta chains from one sample, sequenced in a study of T-cell memory formation after mild COVID-19. TCRdb redid the calling of the 5' RACE reads with MiXCR, one entry per CDR3 protein. The table records fewer than 500,000 distinct CDR3 sequences, roughly 25% of them present only once. The sequenced sample was PBMCs or a T cell subset sorted from them (not recorded which). These TCRs come from an adult woman who had mild COVID-19 (a few samples of this study predate the infection). Cell type and time point are not known. Each CDR3 is given with its conserved first and last residue. Rows give clone size only sometimes, using once, few, many, or a class for an expanded clone.

size | J | V | CDR3
few | TRBJ2-1 | TRBV7-3 | CASSTPRDGSSYNEQFF
few | TRBJ2-5 | TRBV18 | CASSPSMGQGETQYF
few | TRBJ2-7 | TRBV6-2/TRBV6-3 | CATNLGLDEQYF
. | TRBJ2-1 | TRBV10-3 | CAISEPDGGGVGNEQFF
. | TRBJ2-7 | TRBV5-1 | CASSWDRPYEQYF
few | TRBJ1-2 | TRBV5-1 | CASSDTSGYGYTF
few | TRBJ2-7 | TRBV29-1 | CSAQSSSYEQYF
. | TRBJ1-1 | TRBV7-8 | CASSPPENTEAFF
. | TRBJ1-1 | TRBV6-2/TRBV6-3 | CASSFWWTGNTEAFF
few | TRBJ1-1 | TRBV10-3 | CAISDVGQGWEAFF
. | TRBJ2-3 | TRBV5-1 | CATAQGGGTDTQYF
. | TRBJ2-1 | TRBV4-3 | CASSQTGAYNEQFF
. | TRBJ2-5 | TRBV6-6 | CASSYSSRAGGGETQYF
. | TRBJ2-7 | TRBV10-3 | CAISEVGVTSYEQYF
. | TRBJ2-7 | TRBV12-3/TRBV12-4 | CASSLGYRGYEQYF
. | TRBJ2-3 | TRBV30 | CAWSVGASSTDTQYF
. | TRBJ2-1 | TRBV27 | CASSTIAGRQINEQFF
. | TRBJ2-5 | TRBV24-1 | CATEMTGTQYF
few | TRBJ1-1 | TRBV6-6 | CASSLGQGSEAFF
. | TRBJ2-7 | TRBV28 | CASSSRGDPPYEQYF
. | TRBJ2-7 | TRBV12-5 | CARGGDRNNEQYF
. | TRBJ1-1 | TRBV5-1 | CASCAGTVAEAFF
many | TRBJ2-1 | TRBV19 | CASSSGGDYNEQFF
. | TRBJ2-5 | TRBV12-3/TRBV12-4 | CASSSRTGGKETQYF
. | TRBJ1-2 | TRBV20-1 | CSAAQTPVSASEPF
few | TRBJ2-1 | TRBV12-3/TRBV12-4 | CASSLASGSNEQFF
. | TRBJ2-1 | TRBV20-1 | CSAREFVSDEQFF
. | TRBJ2-7 | TRBV6-5 | CASSTGGGAYEQYF
. | TRBJ1-4 | TRBV24-1 | CATPRLTGGEEKLFF
few | TRBJ2-2 | TRBV5-1 | CASRAGTSGSTGELFF
. | TRBJ2-7 | TRBV6-1 | CASKAGLAGIYEQYF
few | TRBJ2-2 | TRBV7-2 | CASSLMASGTTGELFF
once | TRBJ2-7 | TRBV5-1 | CASSLVGQGHYEQYF
many | TRBJ2-3 | TRBV6-5 | CASSYNFWPGGAGTADTQYF
few | TRBJ2-1 | TRBV6-4 | CASSDSRQGASEQFF
few | TRBJ2-2 | TRBV9 | CASSGRGGARTGELFF
. | TRBJ2-7 | TRBV4-3 | CASSQDTGRSSYEQYF
few | TRBJ2-1 | TRBV27 | CASRHSGGSYNEQFF
. | TRBJ2-7 | TRBV19 | CASTPSWTGGYEQYF
few | TRBJ1-3 | TRBV6-5 | CASRTGSGNTIYF
few | TRBJ1-5 | TRBV7-2 | CASSLVSGCQPQHF
. | TRBJ2-1 | TRBV30 | CAWSVKGNEQFF
. | TRBJ1-3 | TRBV5-1 | CASRPTTAPSGNTIYF